The 31 T cell receptor beta chains given below trace back to one sample, sequenced in a study of shared T cell receptors in the human thymus. Produced via immunoSEQ multiplex PCR; TCRdb's table is partial and in-frame only. The repertoire holds approximately 490,000 clones, with about four fifths as singletons. These data were also reused for a study on human thymus T cells.

The specimen sequenced was thymocytes. The source is a boy younger than two with a congenital heart defect.

This rearrangement joins TRBV11-3 to TRBJ2-7, with 9 bases matching TRBD1. Germline V gene sequence: CDR1 SGHNT, CDR2 YENEEA. The trim removed 6 bases at V and 1 base at J, leaving 7 bases unmatched. The length of the CDR3 is 15 residues. CDR3 nucleotide sequence: TGTGCCAGCAGTCCCGAGGACAGGGGATCCTACGAGCAGTACTTC. Translating it yields CASSPEDRGSYEQYF. The full variable domain, in which reference TRBV11-3 and TRBJ2-7 provide the parts outside the CDR3, is EAGVVQSPRYKIIEKKQPVAFWCNPISGHNTLYWYLQNLGQGPELLIRYENEEAVDDSQLPKDRFSAERLKGVDSTLKIQPAELGDSAVYLCASSPEDRGSYEQYFGPGTRLTVT.

V usage is TRBV27 and J usage is TRBJ2-4; 7 bases map to TRBD2. The germline V gene encodes CDR1 MNHEY and CDR2 SMNVEV (reference sequence). The ends lost 8 bases at V and 3 bases at J; junction bases unmatched: 7. CDR3 length equals 14 residues. The CDR3 bases are TGTGCCAGCGCCCGGGGGGAGGTCAAAAACATTCAGTACTTC. Translated, it gives CASARGEVKNIQYF.

This clone was found a few times. The gene calls are TRBV30 and TRBJ2-3; TRBD2 aligns across 8 bases. The V segment lost 3 bases and the J segment 10 bases; nucleotides outside the gene matches: 6. The V gene's germline CDR1 is GTSNPN and CDR2 SVGIG (reference sequence). This CDR3 contains 12 residues. The CDR3 sequence: CAWSQPGGAQYF. The CDR3 nucleotides are TGTGCCTGGAGCCAACCGGGGGGGGCGCAGTATTTT.

The chain has TRBV5-3 and TRBJ1-2; D ambiguous. TRBV5-3 is placed among ORFs of uncertain function. V shed 1 base and J shed 8 bases, with 9 bases lying between them. CDR3 size: 12 residues. The CDR3 DNA is TGTGCCAGAAGCTTGTATCGGCGGGGCTACACCTTC. Its translation: CARSLYRRGYTF.

CDR3 residues: CVLGGVGSEAFF. CDR3 sequence (DNA): TGTGTCCTAGGGGGCGTCGGCTCTGAAGCTTTCTTT. The J gene is TRBJ1-1, the V gene TRBV30, with 7 bases aligning to TRBD1. Germline lookup yields CDR1 GTSNPN and CDR2 SVGIG (reference sequence). The CDR3 extends over 12 amino acids.

This sequence joins TRBV7-9 and TRBJ2-3; TRBD1 aligns across 7 bases. The trim removed 2 bases at V and 2 bases at J, leaving 10 bases unmatched. This CDR3 has 17 residues. Germline loops: CDR1 SEHNR, CDR2 FQNEAQ (reference sequence). The CDR3, as DNA: TGTGCCAGCAGCTTAACCCCCATCGGACAGGTCACAGATACGCAGTATTTT. Amino acids: CASSLTPIGQVTDTQYF.

This chain links TRBV4-1 with TRBJ2-7; TRBD2 matches at 10 bases. The ends lost 0 bases at V and 5 bases at J; junction bases unmatched: 7. Germline V lookup: CDR1 MGHRA, CDR2 YSYEKL. This CDR3 is 16 amino acids long. CDR3: CASSQDGSSGSHEQYF. The CDR3 nucleotides read TGCGCCAGCAGCCAAGATGGGTCTAGCGGGAGCCACGAGCAGTACTTC.

This rearrangement joins TRBV5-4 to TRBJ2-3, with a possible D match to TRBD2 (5 bases). The germline CDR1 and CDR2 sequences are SGHNT and YYREEE (reference sequence). This CDR3 region has 16 residues. Trimming stripped 0 bases from V and 2 bases from J, with 13 bases between. The CDR3 sequence is CASSLALLGDTDTQYF. Here the CDR3 DNA reads TGTGCCAGCAGCTTGGCCTTACTAGGCGACACAGATACGCAGTATTTT.

The V gene is TRBV27, the J gene TRBJ1-1, with TRBD1 identical over 9 bases. The CDR3 consists of 15 residues. Germline V gene lookup returns CDR1 MNHEY and CDR2 SMNVEV (reference sequence). The V segment lost 5 bases and the J segment 6 bases; nucleotides outside the gene matches: 10. The CDR3 loop reads CASSAWTGARPEAFF. The CDR3 nucleotides read TGTGCCAGCAGTGCCTGGACAGGGGCCCGACCTGAAGCTTTCTTT.

This clone was seen a handful of times. The rearrangement uses TRBV9 and TRBJ1-2, with D possibly being TRBD1 (5 bases). V was clipped by 4 bases and J by 8 bases, with 21 bases between them. Germline values: CDR1 SGDLS, CDR2 YYNGEE. CDR3 size: 15 residues. CDR3 nucleotide sequence: TGTGCCAGCAGCCCCCGCCGGGGGGGAGGGAGGGGCTACACCTTC. Translated, it gives CASSPRRGGGRGYTF.

CDR3 residues: CASSRGTRNTDTQYF. The CDR3 DNA follows: TGTGCCAGCAGCCGTGGGACTAGGAACACAGATACGCAGTATTTT. The chain combines TRBV7-7 with TRBJ2-3, with 8 bases fitting TRBD2. CDR1 SSHAT and CDR2 FNYEAQ come from the germline V gene (reference sequence). The CDR3 is made up of 15 amino acids. Trimming took 5 bases from V and 2 from J; bases not matched to a gene: 6.

The table lists this clone with a few counts. The rearrangement joins TRBV11-3 to TRBJ2-1, with D perhaps TRBD2 (5 bases). The V gene lost 4 bases and the J gene lost 3 bases, with 13 bases spanning the gap. The germline V gene encodes CDR1 SGHNT and CDR2 YENEEA. The CDR3 runs to 15 residues. CDR3 nucleotide sequence: TGTGCCAGCAGCTCAGGACCCCGGGACTACAATGAGCAGTTCTTC. Residues: CASSSGPRDYNEQFF.

The chain combines TRBV6-1 with TRBJ1-1; D is unclear. The CDR3 runs to 15 residues. Germline values: CDR1 MNHNS, CDR2 SASEGT. V was clipped by 7 bases and J by 3 bases, with 18 bases between them. CDR3 sequence (DNA): TGTGCCAGCATGGGGTTTCTAGGGAGGGACACTGAAGCTTTCTTT. Residues: CASMGFLGRDTEAFF.

A note on this clone: Other DNA sequences in the same sample also yield this CDR3. DNA of the CDR3: TGCGCCAGCAGCCAAGATCCGGGACTAGCGGGAAATGAGCAGTTCTTC. This encodes CASSQDPGLAGNEQFF. The chain recombines TRBV4-3 with TRBJ2-1, with 13 bases fitting TRBD2. The CDR3 covers 16 residues. Germline V gene data show CDR1 as LGHNA and CDR2 as YSLEER. J lost 7 bases, V lost 0 bases, and 3 bases had no gene match.

For the CDR3, the DNA is TGTGCCAGCTCACCACCCCGGGACAGGGCGAGGAACACCGGGGAGCTGTTTTTT. Its translation: CASSPPRDRARNTGELFF. The chain has TRBV18 and TRBJ2-2, with TRBD1 matching 9 bases. CDR3 length: 18 amino acids. Losses at the gene ends were 0 bases for V and 1 base for J; bases not matched to a gene: 6. The germline V gene encodes CDR1 KGHSH and CDR2 LQKENI.

Here the CDR3 reads CASSDRGLNYGYTF. CDR3 nucleotide sequence: TGTGCCAGCAGCGACAGGGGGCTGAACTATGGCTACACCTTC. The chain links TRBV28 to TRBJ1-2; 10 bases fit TRBD1. The length of the CDR3 is 14 residues. Trimming cost V 6 bases and J 2 bases; bases outside gene matches: 3. Germline V gives CDR1 MDHEN, CDR2 SYDVKM.

The rearrangement links TRBV28 to TRBJ2-2; 9 bases fit TRBD2. Germline values: CDR1 MDHEN, CDR2 SYDVKM. The V and J ends lost 2 bases and 5 bases, in that order; junction bases with no gene match: 15. The CDR3 contains 19 residues. The CDR3: CASSLKPAVREGETGELFF. Here the CDR3 DNA reads TGTGCCAGCAGTTTAAAACCCGCCGTGCGGGAGGGGGAAACCGGGGAGCTGTTTTTT.

The chain uses TRBV9 and TRBJ2-3; maybe TRBD2 (6 bases). Germline V gene lookup returns CDR1 SGDLS and CDR2 YYNGEE. The V and J ends lost 0 bases and 0 bases respectively, with 8 bases between them. CDR3 length equals 15 residues. Here the CDR3 DNA reads TGTGCCAGCAGCGTAGTGGGAGGCAGCACAGATACGCAGTATTTT. This sequence encodes CASSVVGGSTDTQYF.

The chain recombines TRBV7-2 with TRBJ2-7; 12 nucleotides align to TRBD2. The CDR3 extends over 16 amino acids. J lost 5 bases, V lost 1 base, and 6 bases had no gene match. From germline, CDR1 is SGHTA and CDR2 FQGNSA. CDR3 sequence reads: CASSLGASGRVHEQYF. CDR3 nucleotide sequence: TGTGCCAGCAGCTTAGGGGCTAGCGGGAGGGTCCACGAGCAGTACTTC.

This chain uses TRBV4-1 with TRBJ1-4, with 8 bases aligning to TRBD1. There are 17 residues in the CDR3. J lost 4 bases, V lost 1 base, and 8 bases had no gene match. CDR1 is MGHRA and CDR2 is YSYEKL in the germline V gene. CDR3 residues: CASSQAPGQGLNEKLFF. CDR3 DNA: TGCGCCAGCAGCCAAGCTCCCGGACAGGGTCTTAATGAAAAACTGTTTTTT.

This rearrangement joins TRBV7-9 to TRBJ1-1; D remains ambiguous. Trimming stripped 2 bases from V and 0 bases from J, with 16 bases between. Germline lookup yields CDR1 SEHNR and CDR2 FQNEAQ (reference sequence). The CDR3 covers 17 residues. In DNA, the CDR3 is TGTGCCAGCAGCTTAAGGACTCAGCCGCCGATGAACACTGAAGCTTTCTTT. Its translation is CASSLRTQPPMNTEAFF. The complete variable domain, with remaining parts taken from reference TRBV7-9 and TRBJ1-1, reads DTGVSQNPRHKITKRGQNVTFRCDPISEHNRLYWYRQTLGQGPEFLTYFQNEAQLEKSRLLSDRFSAERPKGSFSTLEIQRTEQGDSAMYLCASSLRTQPPMNTEAFFGQGTRLTVV.

J is TRBJ1-1 and V is TRBV6-5; 9 nucleotides align to TRBD1. J was trimmed by 1 base and V by 5 bases; bases with no gene match: 5. The CDR3 covers 15 residues. CDR1 and CDR2 (germline): MNHEY, SVGAGI. Here the CDR3 reads CASSPYRGQNTEAFF. CDR3 bases: TGTGCCAGCAGTCCTTACAGGGGGCAGAACACTGAAGCTTTCTTT.

This chain connects TRBV20-1 to TRBJ1-3; no clear D. In germline, CDR1 is DFQATT, CDR2 SNEGSKA (reference sequence). The CDR3 has 10 residues. V lost 1 base and J 8 bases, leaving 3 bases between the germline ends. The CDR3 region has the DNA TGCAGTGCTAGAGGAGACACCATATATTTT. This gives the protein CSARGDTIYF.

The chain couples TRBV4-1 to TRBJ1-2; 8 bases match TRBD1. The V gene end was trimmed by 2 bases and the J gene end by 1 base; junction bases not matched to a gene: 3. The CDR3 totals 15 residues. Germline V gene data show CDR1 as MGHRA and CDR2 as YSYEKL. The CDR3 DNA reads as TGCGCCAGCAGCCAAACAGGGGGGCGTAACTATGGCTACACCTTC. Its translation is CASSQTGGRNYGYTF.

V is TRBV11-1 and J is TRBJ2-5, with 11 bases lining up with TRBD1. Germline V gene data show CDR1 as SGHAT and CDR2 as FQDESV (reference sequence). This CDR3 is 15 amino acids long. V gave up 5 bases and J gave up 1 base; unmatched junction bases: 3. The CDR3 DNA follows: TGTGCCAGCAGCGGGGGACAGGGGGGCCAAGAGACCCAGTACTTC. Translating it yields CASSGGQGGQETQYF.

This chain connects TRBV6-6 to TRBJ1-1; D not certain. CDR1 and CDR2 (germline): MNHNY, SVGAGI (reference sequence). With 4 bases removed from V and 1 base from J, the gap between germline ends came to 4 bases. This CDR3 has 12 residues. This CDR3 reads CASSSKNTEAFF. The CDR3 nucleotides read TGTGCCAGCAGTTCAAAGAACACTGAAGCTTTCTTT.

V usage is TRBV30 and J usage is TRBJ2-4; D possibly corresponds to TRBD2 (7 bases). The CDR3 extends over 17 amino acids. The germline V and J ends were trimmed by 2 bases and 4 bases, with 21 bases remaining between them. Germline V gene lookup returns CDR1 GTSNPN and CDR2 SVGIG (reference sequence). CDR3 DNA sequence: TGTGCCTGGAGTCCTTGCCAGGGGACTATTAAAAAAAACATTCAGTACTTC. Its protein is CAWSPCQGTIKKNIQYF.

The chain is built from TRBV11-3 and TRBJ2-1, with 9 nucleotides matching TRBD2. The CDR3 loop spans 16 amino acids. CDR1 and CDR2 (germline): SGHNT, YENEEA. V lost 4 bases and J lost 4; bases outside the gene matches: 8. The CDR3 DNA follows: TGTGCCAGCAGCTCTCCTCGGCGGGAGGGTTACAATGAGCAGTTCTTC. It translates to CASSSPRREGYNEQFF.

The chain has TRBV5-5 and TRBJ2-7; 7 bases map to TRBD1. Losses at the gene ends were 4 bases for V and 3 bases for J; bases not matched to a gene: 1. This CDR3 has 12 residues. Germline V lookup: CDR1 SGHKS, CDR2 YYEKEE (reference sequence). The CDR3 protein is CASSRDSYEQYF. CDR3 coding DNA: TGTGCCAGCAGCCGGGACAGCTACGAGCAGTACTTC. Looking up the rest from reference TRBV5-5 and TRBJ2-7 gives the full variable domain: DAGVTQSPTHLIKTRGQQVTLRCSPISGHKSVSWYQQVLGQGPQFIFQYYEKEERGRGNFPDRFSARQFPNYSSELNVNALLLGDSALYLCASSRDSYEQYFGPGTRLTVT.

The CDR3 reads CASNNPIGGVRETQYF. In DNA form, the CDR3 reads TGTGCCAGCAATAACCCTATAGGAGGGGTCAGGGAGACCCAGTACTTC. The chain is built from TRBV6-6 and TRBJ2-5; D possibly corresponds to TRBD2 (6 bases). The V end was cut by 7 bases, the J end by 5 bases, with 23 bases between. Per the germline V gene, CDR1 is MNHNY and CDR2 is SVGAGI (reference sequence). CDR3 length equals 16 residues.

The CDR3 bases are TGTGCCAGCAGCCATGGACAGGGGGGGCACACCGGGGAGCTGTTTTTT. Protein: CASSHGQGGHTGELFF. The chain has TRBV14 and TRBJ2-2, with TRBD1 matching 10 bases. Germline-derived CDR1 and CDR2 are SGHDN and FVKESK. The CDR3 runs 16 residues. J gave up 3 bases and V 3 bases, and 4 bases lay outside the gene matches.